The rows below give T cell receptor beta chains drawn from one sample of a study of cytomegalovirus exposure and HLA in healthy donors. The assay was immunoSEQ multiplex PCR, and TCRdb's table has in-frame clones only and misses some. The profile covers under 150,000 clones, with 60% to 85% appearing a single time and about 1.6% taken by the ten largest. The sample comprised PBMCs. These receptor sequences come from a woman aged 18-30 years in good health and CMV-seronegative. The CDR3 runs from the conserved cysteine through the conserved F or W. Each record gives: J gene, V gene, D gene, clone size, CDR3 DNA, CDR3 protein. D genes are given only for firm matches. Clone size is shown for a subset of rows, as once, few, many or a class of expanded clone.

>TRBJ1-2|TRBV29-1|TRBD1|few
TGCAGCGTCTCCCCCAGGGGGACTAACTATGGCTACACCTTC
CSVSPRGTNYGYTF
>TRBJ1-1|TRBV19|TRBD1|.
TGTGCCAGTACCCGGACAGGCATGAACACTGAAGCTTTCTTT
CASTRTGMNTEAFF
>TRBJ2-7|TRBV6-1|TRBD2|.
TGTGCCAGCAGTGGGAGCGGGAGGGGTTTCGGCGAGCAGTACTTC
CASSGSGRGFGEQYF
>TRBJ1-1|TRBV5-6|TRBD1|.
TGTGCCAGCAGCTTCAGGGACAGGGGGAGGACTGAAGCTTTCTTT
CASSFRDRGRTEAFF
>TRBJ2-2|TRBV30|.|once
TGTGCCTGGTCGAAGGGGACCGGGGAGCTGTTTTTT
CAWSKGTGELFF
>TRBJ2-1|TRBV14|TRBD2|.
TGTGCCAGCAGTCCACTAGAACTAGCGGGAGGGTACGATGAGCAGTTCTTC
CASSPLELAGGYDEQFF
>TRBJ2-7|TRBV2|TRBD2|.
TGTGCCAGTTTGCGGGAGGTAGGCTACGAGCAGTACTTC
CASLREVGYEQYF
>TRBJ2-1|TRBV6-5|.|.
TGTGCCAGCAGCCGTGGATTAGCGGACAATGAGCAGTTCTTC
CASSRGLADNEQFF
>TRBJ2-1|TRBV30|TRBD2|.
TGTGCCTGGGGAGGACTAGCGGGAACTTACAATGAGCAGTTCTTC
CAWGGLAGTYNEQFF
>TRBJ2-7|TRBV4-1|.|.
TGCGCCAGCAGCTCTAGCTCCTACGAGCAGTACTTC
CASSSSSYEQYF
>TRBJ2-7|TRBV30|TRBD2|once
TGTGCCCGGAGCGGGAGGGGTTACGAGCAGTACTTC
CARSGRGYEQYF
>TRBJ1-3|TRBV19|.|.
TGTGCCAGTACCTCGCACGGACAACACTCTGGAAACACCATATATTTT
CASTSHGQHSGNTIYF
>TRBJ1-1|TRBV30|.|.
TGTGCCTGGAGACGGGTCTTAAACACTGAAGCTTTCTTT
CAWRRVLNTEAFF
>TRBJ2-1|TRBV7-9|.|.
TGTGCCAGCAGCCCAAGTCAGCGGGCGCACAATGAGCAGTTCTTC
CASSPSQRAHNEQFF
>TRBJ2-1|TRBV27|TRBD2|.
TGTGCCAGCAGTTTCCTCGGACTAGCGACGAATGAGCAGTTCTTC
CASSFLGLATNEQFF
>TRBJ1-5|TRBV30|.|.
TGTGCCTGGAGTAGGAGTAATCAGCCCCAGCATTTT
CAWSRSNQPQHF
>TRBJ2-1|TRBV6-6|TRBD2|.
TGTGCCAGCACCTACGGGGGGAGAGGCGGGGGTGAGCAGTTCTTC
CASTYGGRGGGEQFF
>TRBJ1-2|TRBV7-2|.|.
TGTGCCAGCAGCTTACCCGGGACATTCTATGGCTACACCTTC
CASSLPGTFYGYTF
>TRBJ2-5|TRBV18|.|.
TGTGCCAGCTCACCTCCGGGGTCCGAAGAGACCCAGTACTTC
CASSPPGSEETQYF
>TRBJ1-5|TRBV6-1|.|once
TGTGCCAGCAGGAAGGACAGAACATTCAATCAGCCCCAGCATTTT
CASRKDRTFNQPQHF
>TRBJ1-4|TRBV6-5|TRBD1|.
TGTGCCAGCAGCTCCCTACAGGGGGCGAGGGAAAAACTGTTTTTT
CASSSLQGAREKLFF
>TRBJ1-1|TRBV28|.|few
TGTGCCAGCAGTCCGCACGGGAACACTGAAGCTTTCTTT
CASSPHGNTEAFF
>TRBJ2-1|TRBV2|.|.
TGTGCCAGCATGAGGGAGGCGGACAATGAGCAGTTCTTC
CASMREADNEQFF
>TRBJ1-1|TRBV10-3|.|.
TGTGCCATCAGTAAAGGACTCGGGAACACTGAGGCTTTCTTT
CAISKGLGNTEAFF
>TRBJ2-7|TRBV13|.|.
TGTGCCAGCAGCTTAACCCGCGGATACGAGCAGTACTTC
CASSLTRGYEQYF
>TRBJ2-5|TRBV6-5|TRBD1|.
TGTGCCAGCAGGCCGACAGGGGACGAGACCCAGTACTTC
CASRPTGDETQYF
>TRBJ1-4|TRBV30|.|.
TGTGCCTGGAGTGCAACGGCGGGCGAAAAACTGTTTTTT
CAWSATAGEKLFF
>TRBJ2-7|TRBV30|TRBD2|few
TGTGCCTGGAGTGTACGAGCGGGGCCCTACGAGCAGTACTTC
CAWSVRAGPYEQYF
>TRBJ2-5|TRBV10-3|TRBD1|.
TGTGCCATCAGTGAACCCACAGGGGATGAGACCCAGTACTTC
CAISEPTGDETQYF
>TRBJ2-3|TRBV9|TRBD1|.
TGTGCCAGCAGCGTCGCCGGGACAGGGGTCTCAGATACGCAGTATTTT
CASSVAGTGVSDTQYF
>TRBJ2-1|TRBV5-4|TRBD1|.
TGTGCCAGCAGCCGTTCGGGACAGGGATTGAATGAGCAGTTCTTC
CASSRSGQGLNEQFF
>TRBJ2-1|TRBV29-1|TRBD2|.
TGCAGCGGGAGGACTAGCGGGAGACCCTACAATGAGCAGTTCTTC
CSGRTSGRPYNEQFF
>TRBJ2-1|TRBV11-2|TRBD2|once
TGTGCCAGCAGCTCGAGCGGGACGCAGCAGTTCTTC
CASSSSGTQQFF
>TRBJ2-3|TRBV2|.|.
TGTGCCAGCAGACTAGAGCCAGATACGCAGTATTTT
CASRLEPDTQYF
>TRBJ2-1|TRBV19|TRBD2|.
TGTGCCAGTAGTATGAGGTTTTGGGGGAGGGCCGGAGGTCTAACCAATGAGCAGTTCTTC
CASSMRFWGRAGGLTNEQFF
>TRBJ1-1|TRBV15|.|few
TGTGCCACCAGCAGAGTCATGAACACTGAAGCTTTCTTT
CATSRVMNTEAFF
>TRBJ2-7|TRBV7-9|.|.
TGTGCCAGCAGCCGCGGGGTGGATCAGCGCTGGGACGAGCAGTACTTC
CASSRGVDQRWDEQYF
>TRBJ2-2|TRBV10-2|.|.
TGCGCCAGCCGGCCTAGCAGTAACACCGGGGAGCTGTTTTTT
CASRPSSNTGELFF
>TRBJ1-2|TRBV20-1|.|.
TGCAGTGCTCCCTTGAACTATGGCTACACCTTC
CSAPLNYGYTF
>TRBJ2-3|TRBV5-4|TRBD2|once
TGTGCCAGCAGTCCCGGGACTAGCGGGCCCACAGATACGCAGTATTTT
CASSPGTSGPTDTQYF
>TRBJ2-1|TRBV5-1|TRBD1|.
TGCGCCAGCAGCTCACGGACAGGGTCGTGGACGCGTAACTACAATGAGCAGTTCTTC
CASSSRTGSWTRNYNEQFF
>TRBJ2-7|TRBV2|TRBD1|.
TGTGCCAGCAGATGGGGACAGACCTACGAGCAGTACTTC
CASRWGQTYEQYF
>TRBJ2-1|TRBV13|.|few
TGTGCCAGCAGCTTAGCGAATGAGCAGTTCTTC
CASSLANEQFF
>TRBJ2-6|TRBV5-6|.|.
TGTGCCAGCAGCTTGGGAAGTCCTGGGCCCGGGGCCAACGTCCTGACTTTC
CASSLGSPGPGANVLTF
>TRBJ1-2|TRBV4-1|TRBD1|once
TGCGCCAGCAGCCAAGATCGAGCAGGGGGCAGTGGCTACACCTTC
CASSQDRAGGSGYTF
>TRBJ1-2|TRBV18|.|.
TGTGCCAGCTCACCAGTGACAGGTGGCTACACCTTC
CASSPVTGGYTF
>TRBJ2-6|TRBV7-8|TRBD2|.
TGTGCCAGCAGCCTCCTAGCGGGACCGCCCTCTGGGGCCAACGTCCTGACTTTC
CASSLLAGPPSGANVLTF
>TRBJ1-4|TRBV5-1|TRBD1|.
TGCGCCAGCAGCTGGGACAGTAATGAAAAACTGTTTTTT
CASSWDSNEKLFF
>TRBJ1-3|TRBV10-2|.|.
TGCGCCAGCAGCGCGGGAAACACCATATATTTT
CASSAGNTIYF
>TRBJ2-7|TRBV5-1|.|.
TGCGCCAGCAGCTTGGTGGCGGGACCCTCCTACGAGCAGTACTTC
CASSLVAGPSYEQYF
>TRBJ2-3|TRBV15|TRBD1|.
TGTGCCACCAGCAGGCGGAGGAACAGGGGTTACGGGACAGATACGCAGTATTTT
CATSRRRNRGYGTDTQYF
>TRBJ1-2|TRBV2|TRBD1|.
TGTGCCAGCAGTACCTCCGGGACAGGATTTAACTATGGCTACACCTTC
CASSTSGTGFNYGYTF
>TRBJ2-1|TRBV5-1|.|.
TGCGCCAGCAGCTTGGTCACTAGCCTAGACGATGAGCAGTTCTTC
CASSLVTSLDDEQFF
>TRBJ2-5|TRBV5-6|TRBD2|.
TGTGCCAGCAGCTTCCGGACTAGCGGGATGGGGGAAGAGACCCAGTACTTC
CASSFRTSGMGEETQYF
>TRBJ2-4|TRBV4-1|TRBD2|.
TGCGCCAGCAGCCAAGATTATTGGCGGGGAGGGGCCAAAAACATTCAGTACTTC
CASSQDYWRGGAKNIQYF
>TRBJ1-4|TRBV30|.|.
TGTGCCTGGAGTGTATCGGCAACTAATGAAAAACTGTTTTTT
CAWSVSATNEKLFF
>TRBJ2-1|TRBV18|.|few
TGTGCCAGCCGGACCCGGACGGGAAAGGGCATTGAGCAGTTCTTC
CASRTRTGKGIEQFF
>TRBJ1-3|TRBV5-6|.|few
TGTGCCAGCAGCTGGTATGGACAAAACTCTGGAAACACCATATATTTT
CASSWYGQNSGNTIYF